A selection of T cell receptor beta chains follows, all from one sample in a study of T-cell reconstitution after alpha-beta-depleted transplantation in children. One entry per CDR3 protein, called by TCRdb with MiXCR from the PCR reads. The table has a few hundred thousand distinct CDR3 sequences, 25% to 30% seen once; the top ten hold less than 40%. Material: PBMCs, obtained before TCRalphabeta/CD19-depleted stem cell transplant. Receptor source: a boy under three years old with Wiskott-Aldrich syndrome, due to receive a stem cell transplant. Each CDR3 is given without its conserved first and last residue.

TRBV12-3/TRBV12-4,ASSLRFRKETQY
TRBV7-6,ASSFTSGRYNTGELF
TRBV24-1,AARQPGFATNEKLF
TRBV5-4,ASSLDGAFRTDTQY
TRBV10-3,AISEGQVGFYEQY
TRBV6-1,ASSPTASTDTQY
TRBV19,ASNKTPRDEQY
TRBV5-1,ASSNSAYEQY
TRBV12-3/TRBV12-4,ASSQTTGNYGYT
TRBV24-1,ATSDSTGIPHEQY
TRBV7-3,ASSLLGLVSDEQF
TRBV12-3/TRBV12-4,ASGKTGSYEQY
TRBV20-1,SAGTTVYNEQF
TRBV7-3,ASSRLGGELF
TRBV4-1,ASSQDLSGSFYNEQF
TRBV5-1,ASSQQEPGANVLT
TRBV15,ATSRAQRYEQY
TRBV12-3/TRBV12-4,ASSFQGNSPLH
TRBV5-1,ASSLFPSGASYNEQF
TRBV6-5,ASSPASGPDNEQF
TRBV5-1,ASSLMGVTGELF
TRBV24-1,ATSDISGRWYEQF
TRBV12-3/TRBV12-4,ASSPTREAKNIQY
TRBV5-1,ASSLFTGTVGQSLNAGYT
TRBV7-2,ASSLVPSGAYEQY
TRBV5-1,ASSLRDTNTDTQY
TRBV10-3,AISAGMGNTEAF
TRBV11-2,ASSLSIVLAGGLSYEQY
TRBV6-5,ASGGGTQY
TRBV5-1,ASSLDLVETQY
TRBV27,ASSFRTWMNTEAF